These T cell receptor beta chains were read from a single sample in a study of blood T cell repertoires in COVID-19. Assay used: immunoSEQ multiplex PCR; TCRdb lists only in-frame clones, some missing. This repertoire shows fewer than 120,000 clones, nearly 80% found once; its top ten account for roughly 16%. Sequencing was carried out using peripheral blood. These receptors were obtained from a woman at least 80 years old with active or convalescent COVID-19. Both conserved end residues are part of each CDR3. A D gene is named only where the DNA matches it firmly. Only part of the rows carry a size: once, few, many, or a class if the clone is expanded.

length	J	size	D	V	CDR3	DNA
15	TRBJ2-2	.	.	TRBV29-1	CSVGPALGGTGELFF	TGCAGCGTTGGACCCGCCTTAGGGGGAACCGGGGAGCTGTTTTTT
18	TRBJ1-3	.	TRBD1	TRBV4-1	CASSRPGQGRYSGNTIYF	TGCGCCAGCAGCCGACCGGGACAGGGCCGGTACTCTGGAAACACCATATATTTT
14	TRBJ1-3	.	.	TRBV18	CASSPLSAGNTIYF	TGTGCCAGCTCACCGCTTTCAGCGGGAAACACCATATATTTT
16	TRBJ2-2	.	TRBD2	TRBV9	CASSVGTSVLTGELFF	TGTGCCAGCAGCGTAGGGACTAGCGTGTTGACCGGGGAGCTGTTTTTT
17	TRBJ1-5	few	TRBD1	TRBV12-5	CASGSGQGLLGNQPQHF	TGTGCTAGTGGGTCGGGACAGGGGTTATTAGGCAATCAGCCCCAGCATTTT
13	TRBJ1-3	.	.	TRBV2	CASSVPEGNTIYF	TGTGCCAGCAGTGTTCCGGAGGGAAACACCATATATTTT
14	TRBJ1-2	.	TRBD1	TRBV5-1	CASSASDRVYGYTF	TGCGCCAGCAGCGCATCGGACAGGGTATATGGCTACACCTTC
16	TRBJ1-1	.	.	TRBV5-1	CASSFKGGRMNTEAFF	TGCGCCAGCAGCTTCAAGGGAGGAAGAATGAACACTGAAGCTTTCTTT
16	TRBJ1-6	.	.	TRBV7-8	CASSLMSRDSGSPLHF	TGTGCCAGCAGCTTAATGTCGCGAGACAGTGGTTCACCCCTCCACTTT
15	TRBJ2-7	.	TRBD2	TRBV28	CASSFGSGSSYEQYF	TGTGCCAGCAGTTTCGGAAGCGGGAGCTCCTACGAGCAGTACTTC
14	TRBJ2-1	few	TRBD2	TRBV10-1	CASSPQRLAREQFF	TGCGCCAGCAGTCCCCAACGACTAGCGCGTGAGCAGTTCTTC
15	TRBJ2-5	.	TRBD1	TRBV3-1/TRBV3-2	CASSQLNRGQETQYF	TGTGCCAGCAGCCAACTTAACAGGGGTCAAGAGACCCAGTACTTC
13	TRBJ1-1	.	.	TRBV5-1	CASSSYSNTEAFF	TGCGCCAGCAGCTCCTATTCGAACACTGAAGCTTTCTTT
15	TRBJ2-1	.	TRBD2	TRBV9	CASSPRTSGSLGQFF	TGTGCCAGCAGCCCCCGGACTAGCGGGAGCCTCGGGCAGTTCTTC
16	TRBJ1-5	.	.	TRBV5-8	CASSGLADNSNQPQHF	TGTGCCAGCAGTGGGTTGGCAGACAATAGCAATCAGCCCCAGCATTTT
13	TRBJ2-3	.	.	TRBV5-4	CASGGQNTDTQYF	TGTGCCAGCGGCGGTCAGAACACAGATACGCAGTATTTT
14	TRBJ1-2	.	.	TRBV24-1	CATSEDDRVYGYTF	TGTGCCACCAGTGAGGATGACAGAGTCTATGGCTACACCTTC